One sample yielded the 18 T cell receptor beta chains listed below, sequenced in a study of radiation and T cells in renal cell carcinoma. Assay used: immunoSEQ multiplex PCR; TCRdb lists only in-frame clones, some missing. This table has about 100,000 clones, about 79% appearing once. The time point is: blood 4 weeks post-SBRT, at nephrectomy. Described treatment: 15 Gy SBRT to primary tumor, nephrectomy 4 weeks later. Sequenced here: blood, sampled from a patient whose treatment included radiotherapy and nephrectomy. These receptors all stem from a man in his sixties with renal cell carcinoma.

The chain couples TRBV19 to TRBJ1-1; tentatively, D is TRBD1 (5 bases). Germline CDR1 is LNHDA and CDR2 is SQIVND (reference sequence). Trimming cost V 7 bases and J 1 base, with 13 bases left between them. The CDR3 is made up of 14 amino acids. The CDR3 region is CASTLGQGNTEAFF. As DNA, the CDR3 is TGTGCCAGTACCCTTGGGCAGGGGAACACTGAAGCTTTCTTT.

The CDR3, as DNA: TGTGCCAGCAGCCGAGGGGGCCCCTATCCTCGGGGCTACACCTTC. This codes for CASSRGGPYPRGYTF. The V call is TRBV21-1, the J call TRBJ1-2; the D call of TRBD1 is as the table states it, not checked on the DNA. TRBV21-1 is a pseudogene segment. The CDR3 consists of 15 residues.

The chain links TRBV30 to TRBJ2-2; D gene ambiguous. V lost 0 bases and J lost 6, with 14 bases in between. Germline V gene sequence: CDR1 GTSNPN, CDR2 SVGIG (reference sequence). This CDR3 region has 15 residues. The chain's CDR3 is CAWSVGRIGAGELFF. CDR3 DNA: TGTGCCTGGAGTGTCGGCCGGATTGGGGCCGGGGAGCTGTTTTTT.

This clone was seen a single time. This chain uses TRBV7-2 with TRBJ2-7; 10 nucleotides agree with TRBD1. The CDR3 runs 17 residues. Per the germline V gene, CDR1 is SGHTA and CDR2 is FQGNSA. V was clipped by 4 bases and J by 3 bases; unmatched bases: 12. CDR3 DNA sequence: TGTGCCAGCAGCTCTACCCAGACAGGGGGCCTTTTCTACGAGCAGTACTTC. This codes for CASSSTQTGGLFYEQYF.

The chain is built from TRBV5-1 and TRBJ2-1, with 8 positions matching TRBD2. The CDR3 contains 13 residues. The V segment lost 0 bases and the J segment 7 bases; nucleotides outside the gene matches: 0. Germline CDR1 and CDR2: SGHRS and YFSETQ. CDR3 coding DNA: TGCGCCAGCAGCTTGGCGGGGGGGAATGAGCAGTTCTTC. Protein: CASSLAGGNEQFF.

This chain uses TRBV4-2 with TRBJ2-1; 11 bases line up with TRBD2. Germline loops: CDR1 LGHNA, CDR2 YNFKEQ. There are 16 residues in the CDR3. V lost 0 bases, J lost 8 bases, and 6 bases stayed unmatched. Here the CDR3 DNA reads TGTGCCAGCAGCCAAGAGGTAGCGGGAGGGCGTTATGAGCAGTTCTTC. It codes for CASSQEVAGGRYEQFF.

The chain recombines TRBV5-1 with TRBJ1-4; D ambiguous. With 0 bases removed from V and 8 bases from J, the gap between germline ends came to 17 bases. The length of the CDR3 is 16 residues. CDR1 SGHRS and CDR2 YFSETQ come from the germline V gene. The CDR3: CASSLVGFGSREKLFF. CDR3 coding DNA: TGCGCCAGCAGCTTGGTGGGTTTTGGAAGTCGGGAAAAACTGTTTTTT.

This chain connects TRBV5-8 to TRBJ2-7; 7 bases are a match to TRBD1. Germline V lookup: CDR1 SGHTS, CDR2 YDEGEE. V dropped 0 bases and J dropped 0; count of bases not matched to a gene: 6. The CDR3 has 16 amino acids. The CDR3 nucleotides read TGTGCCAGCAGCTTGGGGGGACAGACATACTCCTACGAGCAGTACTTC. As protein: CASSLGGQTYSYEQYF.

CDR3 bases: TGTGCCAGTAGTAGAACCGGGACAGGACTCTCTGAAGACACCATATATTTT. Protein: CASSRTGTGLSEDTIYF. The rearrangement uses TRBV19 and TRBJ1-3; 8 bases match TRBD1. V lost 4 bases, J lost 8 bases, and 16 bases stayed unmatched. The CDR3 consists of 17 residues. The V gene's germline CDR1 is LNHDA and CDR2 SQIVND (reference sequence). The full variable domain, rest sourced from reference TRBV19 and TRBJ1-3, is DGGITQSPKYLFRKEGQNVTLSCEQNLNHDAMYWYRQDPGQGLRLIYYSQIVNDFQKGDIAEGYSVSREKKESFPLTVTSAQKNPTAFYLCASSRTGTGLSEDTIYFGEGSWLTVV.

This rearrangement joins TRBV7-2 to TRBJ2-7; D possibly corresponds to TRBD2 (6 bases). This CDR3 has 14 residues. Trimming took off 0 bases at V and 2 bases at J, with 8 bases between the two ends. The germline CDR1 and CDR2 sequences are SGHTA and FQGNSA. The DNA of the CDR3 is TGTGCCAGCAGCTTAGCACTAGCTGCCTACGAGCAGTACTTC. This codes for CASSLALAAYEQYF.

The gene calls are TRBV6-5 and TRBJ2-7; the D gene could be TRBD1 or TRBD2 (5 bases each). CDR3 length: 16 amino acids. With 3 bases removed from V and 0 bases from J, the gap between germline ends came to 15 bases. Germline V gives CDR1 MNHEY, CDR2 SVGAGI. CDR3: CASSYIPGQTSYEQYF. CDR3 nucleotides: TGTGCCAGCAGTTATATCCCGGGGCAGACCTCCTACGAGCAGTACTTC.

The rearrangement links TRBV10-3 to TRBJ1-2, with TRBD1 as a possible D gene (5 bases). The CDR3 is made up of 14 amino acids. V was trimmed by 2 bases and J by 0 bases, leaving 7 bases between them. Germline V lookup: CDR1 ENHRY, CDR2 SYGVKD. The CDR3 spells CAISELQANYGYTF. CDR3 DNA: TGTGCCATCAGTGAGCTACAGGCTAACTATGGCTACACCTTC.

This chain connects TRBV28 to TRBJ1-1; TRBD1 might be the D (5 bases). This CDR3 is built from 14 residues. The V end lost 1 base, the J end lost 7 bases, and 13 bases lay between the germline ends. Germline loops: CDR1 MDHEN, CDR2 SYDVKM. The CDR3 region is CASSLYLPGGEAFF. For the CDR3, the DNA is TGTGCCAGCAGTTTATACCTCCCTGGGGGTGAAGCTTTCTTT.

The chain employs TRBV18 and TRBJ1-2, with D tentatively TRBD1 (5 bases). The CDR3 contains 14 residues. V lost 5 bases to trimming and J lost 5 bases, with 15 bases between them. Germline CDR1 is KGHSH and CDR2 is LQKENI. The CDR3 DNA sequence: TGTGCCAGCTCAGGGACGCCGGCGGGATATGGCTACACCTTC. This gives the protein CASSGTPAGYGYTF.

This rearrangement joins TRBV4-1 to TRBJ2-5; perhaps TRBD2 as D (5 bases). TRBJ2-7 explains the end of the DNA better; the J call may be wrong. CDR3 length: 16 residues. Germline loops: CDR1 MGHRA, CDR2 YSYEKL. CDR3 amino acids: CASSPDKAVRSYEQYF. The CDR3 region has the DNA TGCGCCAGCAGCCCTGATAAAGCGGTTCGCTCCTACGAGCAGTACTTC.

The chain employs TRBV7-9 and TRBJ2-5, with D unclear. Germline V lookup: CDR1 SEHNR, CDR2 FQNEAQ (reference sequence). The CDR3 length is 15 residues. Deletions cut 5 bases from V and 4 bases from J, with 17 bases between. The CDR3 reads CASSPTTVPGETQYF. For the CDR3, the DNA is TGTGCCAGCAGCCCTACTACGGTACCGGGAGAGACCCAGTACTTC.

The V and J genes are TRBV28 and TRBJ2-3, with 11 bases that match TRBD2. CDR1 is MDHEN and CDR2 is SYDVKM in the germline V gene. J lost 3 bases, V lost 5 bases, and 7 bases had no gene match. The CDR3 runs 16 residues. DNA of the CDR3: TGTGCCAGCAGTCCGACGACTAGCGGGAAGACAGATACGCAGTATTTT. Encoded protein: CASSPTTSGKTDTQYF.

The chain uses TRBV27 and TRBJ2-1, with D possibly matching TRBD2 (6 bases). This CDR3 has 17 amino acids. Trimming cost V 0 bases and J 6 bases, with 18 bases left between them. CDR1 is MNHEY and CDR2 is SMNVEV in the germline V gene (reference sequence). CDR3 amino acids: CASSLSGGKNGGNEQFF. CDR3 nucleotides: TGTGCCAGCAGTTTATCGGGGGGTAAAAACGGGGGCAATGAGCAGTTCTTC.